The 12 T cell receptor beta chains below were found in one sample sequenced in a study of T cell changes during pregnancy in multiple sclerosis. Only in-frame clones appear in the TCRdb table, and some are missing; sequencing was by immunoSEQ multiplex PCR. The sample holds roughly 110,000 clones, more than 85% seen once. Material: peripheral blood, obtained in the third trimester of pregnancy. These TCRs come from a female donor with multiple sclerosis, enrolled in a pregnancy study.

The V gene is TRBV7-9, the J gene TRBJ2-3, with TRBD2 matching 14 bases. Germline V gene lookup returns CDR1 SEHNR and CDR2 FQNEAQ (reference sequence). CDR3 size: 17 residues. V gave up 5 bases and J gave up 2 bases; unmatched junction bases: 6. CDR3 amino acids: CASSIGGLAGVTDTQYF. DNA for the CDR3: TGTGCCAGCAGCATAGGGGGACTAGCGGGAGTCACAGATACGCAGTATTTT.

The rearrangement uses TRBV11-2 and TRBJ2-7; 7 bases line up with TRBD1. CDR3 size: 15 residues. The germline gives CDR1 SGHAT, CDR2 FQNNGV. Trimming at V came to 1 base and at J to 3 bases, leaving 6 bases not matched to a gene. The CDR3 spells CASSLGQGALYEQYF. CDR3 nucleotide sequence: TGTGCCAGCAGCTTAGGACAGGGTGCTCTCTACGAGCAGTACTTC.

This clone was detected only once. The chain's CDR3 is CASTPLTSGGATDTQYF. CDR3 nucleotide sequence: TGCGCCAGCACTCCGTTGACTAGCGGGGGGGCCACAGATACGCAGTATTTT. The chain carries TRBV23-1 and TRBJ2-3; 14 bases are a match to TRBD2. TRBV23-1 is recorded as an ORF, its role being uncertain. V lost 7 bases, J lost 2 bases, and 8 bases stayed unmatched. The CDR3 runs to 17 residues.

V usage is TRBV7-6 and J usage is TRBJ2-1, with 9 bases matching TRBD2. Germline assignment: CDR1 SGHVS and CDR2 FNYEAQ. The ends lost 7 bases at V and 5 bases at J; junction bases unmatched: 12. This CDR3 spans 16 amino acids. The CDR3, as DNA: TGTGCCAGCACCCAACGAGCGGGAGGTCTTAACAATGAGCAGTTCTTC. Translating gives CASTQRAGGLNNEQFF.

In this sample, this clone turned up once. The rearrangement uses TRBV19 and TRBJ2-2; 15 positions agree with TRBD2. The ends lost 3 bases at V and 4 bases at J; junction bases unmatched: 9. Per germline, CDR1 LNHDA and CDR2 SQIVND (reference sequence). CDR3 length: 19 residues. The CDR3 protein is CASSIGGGLAGGATGELFF. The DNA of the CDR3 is TGTGCCAGTAGTATCGGAGGCGGACTAGCGGGAGGGGCCACCGGGGAGCTGTTTTTT. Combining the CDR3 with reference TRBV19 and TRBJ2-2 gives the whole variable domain DGGITQSPKYLFRKEGQNVTLSCEQNLNHDAMYWYRQDPGQGLRLIYYSQIVNDFQKGDIAEGYSVSREKKESFPLTVTSAQKNPTAFYLCASSIGGGLAGGATGELFFGEGSRLTVL.

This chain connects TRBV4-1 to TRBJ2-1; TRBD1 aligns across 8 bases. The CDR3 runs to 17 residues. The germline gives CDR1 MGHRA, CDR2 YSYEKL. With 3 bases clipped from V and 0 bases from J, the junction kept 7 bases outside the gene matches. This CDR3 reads CASSQVRTGGSYNEQFF. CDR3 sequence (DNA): TGCGCCAGCAGCCAGGTCCGCACAGGGGGCTCCTACAATGAGCAGTTCTTC.

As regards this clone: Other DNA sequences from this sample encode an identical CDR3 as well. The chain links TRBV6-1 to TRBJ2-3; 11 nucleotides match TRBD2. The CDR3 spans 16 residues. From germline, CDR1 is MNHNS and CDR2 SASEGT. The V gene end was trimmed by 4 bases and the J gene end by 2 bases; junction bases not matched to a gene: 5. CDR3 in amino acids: CASSATSGGLTDTQYF. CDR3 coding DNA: TGTGCCAGCAGTGCCACTAGCGGGGGCCTCACAGATACGCAGTATTTT.

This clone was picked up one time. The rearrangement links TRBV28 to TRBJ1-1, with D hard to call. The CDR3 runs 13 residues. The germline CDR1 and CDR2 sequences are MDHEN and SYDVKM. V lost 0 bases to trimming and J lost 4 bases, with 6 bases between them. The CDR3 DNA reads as TGTGCCAGCAGTTTATGGGGGAGCACTGAAGCTTTCTTT. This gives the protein CASSLWGSTEAFF.

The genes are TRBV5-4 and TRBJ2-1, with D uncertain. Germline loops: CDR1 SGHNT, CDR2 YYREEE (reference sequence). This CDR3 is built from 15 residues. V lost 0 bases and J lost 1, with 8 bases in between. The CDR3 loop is CASSLDRTSYNEQFF. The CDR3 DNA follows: TGTGCCAGCAGCTTGGACAGAACGTCCTACAATGAGCAGTTCTTC. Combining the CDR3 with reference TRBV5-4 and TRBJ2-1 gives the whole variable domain ETGVTQSPTHLIKTRGQQVTLRCSSQSGHNTVSWYQQALGQGPQFIFQYYREEENGRGNFPPRFSGLQFPNYSSELNVNALELDDSALYLCASSLDRTSYNEQFFGPGTRLTVL.

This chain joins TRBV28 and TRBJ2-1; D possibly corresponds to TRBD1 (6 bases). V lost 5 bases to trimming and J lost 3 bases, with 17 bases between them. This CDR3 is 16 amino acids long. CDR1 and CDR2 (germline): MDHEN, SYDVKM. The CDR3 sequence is CASSEQGQGHYNEQFF. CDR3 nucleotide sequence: TGTGCCAGCAGTGAACAGGGTCAGGGCCACTACAATGAGCAGTTCTTC.

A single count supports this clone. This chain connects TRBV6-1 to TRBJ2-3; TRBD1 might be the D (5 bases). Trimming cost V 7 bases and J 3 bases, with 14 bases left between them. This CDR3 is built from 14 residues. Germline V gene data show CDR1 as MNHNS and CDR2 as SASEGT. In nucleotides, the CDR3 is TGTGCCAGCACAAAGGGGTTTTGGACAGATACGCAGTATTTT. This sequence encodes CASTKGFWTDTQYF.

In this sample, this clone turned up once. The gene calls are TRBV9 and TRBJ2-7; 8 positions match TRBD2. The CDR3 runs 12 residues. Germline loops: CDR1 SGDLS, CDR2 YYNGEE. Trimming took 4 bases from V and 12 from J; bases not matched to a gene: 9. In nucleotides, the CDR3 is TGTGCCAGCAGCCCGGGACTAGGACGGCCGTACTTC. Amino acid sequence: CASSPGLGRPYF.